These 9 T cell receptor beta chains were sequenced from one sample in a study of blood T cell repertoires in COVID-19. Generated by immunoSEQ multiplex PCR, the TCRdb table keeps only in-frame clones and is missing some. This table has 95,000 to 100,000 clones, 85% appearing once. Source material: peripheral blood. The receptors here all came from a woman in her seventies with active or convalescent COVID-19.

The chain combines TRBV19 with TRBJ1-4; 8 bases are a match to TRBD1. This CDR3 region has 14 residues. V shed 6 bases, J shed 4 bases, and the junction held 4 bases outside the gene matches. Germline assignment: CDR1 LNHDA and CDR2 SQIVND (reference sequence). In DNA, the CDR3 is TGTGCCAGTAGAGGACAGGGAAGTAATGAAAAACTGTTTTTT. Encoded protein: CASRGQGSNEKLFF.

The genes are TRBV9 and TRBJ2-7; 8 bases match TRBD1. Germline trimming cut 7 bases from V and 0 bases from J; bases unmatched to any gene: 6. In germline, CDR1 is SGDLS, CDR2 YYNGEE. This CDR3 comprises 14 residues. CDR3 in DNA: TGTGCCAGCGGCACAGGGGGAACCTCCTACGAGCAGTACTTC. This sequence encodes CASGTGGTSYEQYF.

This sequence joins TRBV30 and TRBJ2-1; D not certain. V lost 1 base to trimming and J lost 5 bases, with 9 bases between them. This CDR3 comprises 13 residues. The germline CDR1 and CDR2 sequences are GTSNPN and SVGIG (reference sequence). The CDR3 DNA reads as TGTGCCTGGAGTGCCAACCGGGACAATGAGCAGTTCTTC. This gives the protein CAWSANRDNEQFF. The entire variable domain, with the rest obtained from reference TRBV30 and TRBJ2-1, is as follows: SQTIHQWPATLVQPVGSPLSLECTVEGTSNPNLYWYRQAAGRGLQLLFYSVGIGQISSEVPQNLSASRPQDRQFILSSKKLLLSDSGFYLCAWSANRDNEQFFGPGTRLTVL.

The rearrangement joins TRBV5-5 to TRBJ2-3, with TRBD2 matching over 13 bases. CDR1 SGHKS and CDR2 YYEKEE come from the germline V gene (reference sequence). The CDR3 length is 17 residues. The trim removed 4 bases at V and 4 bases at J, leaving 9 bases unmatched. The CDR3 nucleotides read TGTGCCAGCAGCACTAGCGGGGGGGCCCAGAAGGCAGATACGCAGTATTTT. It encodes CASSTSGGAQKADTQYF.

The J gene is TRBJ1-2, the V gene TRBV3-1 (or the pseudogene TRBV3-2); D is unclear. Germline values: CDR1 LGHDT, CDR2 YNNKEL (reference sequence). V was shortened by 2 bases and J by 4 bases, with 11 bases between the two germline ends. This CDR3 is 14 amino acids long. CDR3 protein: CASSQLGGSYGYTF. DNA for the CDR3: TGTGCCAGCAGCCAACTTGGTGGCTCCTATGGCTACACCTTC.

The V and J genes are TRBV7-9 and TRBJ1-4; TRBD1 aligns across 9 bases. The germline gives CDR1 SEHNR, CDR2 FQNEAQ (reference sequence). Trimming at V came to 4 bases and at J to 6 bases, leaving 6 bases not matched to a gene. This CDR3 is built from 15 residues. This CDR3 reads CASSSTGGADEKLFF. CDR3 nucleotide sequence: TGTGCCAGCAGCTCTACAGGGGGCGCGGATGAAAAACTGTTTTTT.

This clone appeared a single time. The rearrangement links TRBV28 to TRBJ1-2; 9 positions match TRBD1. Germline V gene lookup returns CDR1 MDHEN and CDR2 SYDVKM. Germline trimming cut 5 bases from V and 8 bases from J; bases unmatched to any gene: 12. The CDR3 totals 15 residues. CDR3 nucleotides: TGTGCCAGCAGTCCAGCGTCCGGGACAGGGAACGGCTACACCTTC. Protein product: CASSPASGTGNGYTF.

The rearrangement uses TRBV18 and TRBJ2-2; 7 nucleotides match TRBD1. V lost 2 bases and J lost 3; bases outside the gene matches: 3. Germline V gene data show CDR1 as KGHSH and CDR2 as LQKENI. The CDR3 length is 15 residues. The CDR3 loop reads CASSPFTGDTGELFF. The CDR3 DNA reads as TGTGCCAGCTCACCATTTACAGGGGACACCGGGGAGCTGTTTTTT.

The chain combines TRBV6-5 with TRBJ1-2, with a tentative D call TRBD1 (6 bases). The V gene's germline CDR1 is MNHEY and CDR2 SVGAGI. Trimming left V 5 bases short and J 6 bases short, with 16 bases between. This CDR3 is 14 amino acids long. The CDR3 reads CASSQYREWHGYTF. The CDR3 coding sequence is TGTGCCAGCAGTCAATACAGGGAGTGGCATGGCTACACCTTC.